A selection of T cell receptor beta chains follows, all from one sample in a study of T cell changes during pregnancy in multiple sclerosis. Repertoires were generated with immunoSEQ multiplex PCR, while TCRdb's copy carries only in-frame clones and drops some. The sample has under 85,000 clones, over 80% seen once; the top ten hold more than 0.45%. The starting material was CD4+ T cells from peripheral blood mononuclear cells, obtained in the second trimester of pregnancy. The source of these receptors is a female donor with multiple sclerosis, enrolled in a pregnancy study. The CDR3 runs from the conserved cysteine through the conserved F or W. Size tells how often a clone was seen (once, few, many) or the class of an expanded clone, and some rows leave it out.

once | TRBV5-1 | CASSERQGWETQYF
. | TRBV2 | CASRPTNQPQHF
. | TRBV29-1 | CSATGTRNNEQFF
. | TRBV18 | CASSLITAGTANYEQYF
. | TRBV5-4 | CASSLPGAHEQYF
once | TRBV29-1 | CSAGQGYGYTF
. | TRBV5-1 | CASSSKAGGSNTGELFF
. | TRBV30 | CAWGPIGGNQPQHF
once | TRBV27 | CASSLSMTSGRGEQYF
. | TRBV6-5 | CASTTSGGTYEQYF
. | TRBV2 | CASSLAVDTGELFF
once | TRBV11-2 | CASSLMAGAQETQYF
. | TRBV28 | CASSPPGSGVNEQFF
. | TRBV7-3 | CASSVSAGELFF
once | TRBV7-9 | CASSRDSNYEQYF
. | TRBV5-4 | CASSSSLIGTSGGNQETQYF
. | TRBV30 | CAWSYARTSGFPYEQYF
few | TRBV27 | CASTRFSGGTGELFF
. | TRBV5-1 | CASSLGGSGDNEQFF
. | TRBV11-3 | CASSLDHSRGDEQFF
. | TRBV6-1 | CASSDSGGGQPQHF
. | TRBV9 | CASSVGTQGGTEAFF
. | TRBV6-5 | CASRPQGAQGYGYTF
. | TRBV2 | CASKDRLYTEAFF
. | TRBV30 | CAWSVWARAHEQYF
. | TRBV27 | CASSLFSGGLYGYTF
. | TRBV6-5 | CASSSRLAGNNEQFF
. | TRBV29-1 | CSAERGRAGYTF
. | TRBV30 | CAWDGDRTGVSGNTIYF
. | TRBV6-1 | CASSETPLTSGRETQYF
. | TRBV27 | CASSSVSGGEQYF
. | TRBV25-1 | CASIPPGGAAEAFF
. | TRBV2 | CASSGEGEQYF
. | TRBV5-1 | CASSLLQGDGYTF
. | TRBV27 | CASRFRDRGGPGELFF
few | TRBV5-6 | CASSSRDQPQHF
. | TRBV2 | CASSPRFSYEQYF
. | TRBV2 | CASSEGLGRARETQYF
. | TRBV5-4 | CASRSGTQQANEQFF
once | TRBV9 | CASSVGWGDRRNEQFF
. | TRBV6-6 | CASSYHPDRNTGELFF
. | TRBV20-1 | CSAPGGNTIYF
. | TRBV4-1 | CASSLGGTIYF
. | TRBV18 | CASSPMGGKAKNIQYF
. | TRBV27 | CASRSGTGVANEQFF
few | TRBV27 | CASSSPGTRRRPRAEQYF
. | TRBV7-2 | CASRTIGGSRQETQYF
. | TRBV29-1 | CSVDNGYTF
. | TRBV7-9 | CASSSGRTLATIDTDTQYF
. | TRBV27 | CASGPGGARLEQYF
. | TRBV5-4 | CASSPRRTSGLNNEQFF